This is a list of T cell receptor beta chains from one sample in a study of cytomegalovirus exposure and HLA in healthy donors. The repertoire was sequenced with immunoSEQ multiplex PCR; TCRdb's copy has only in-frame clones and lacks some. The sample yields some 250,000 clones, roughly 87% seen once. Sequencing was performed on PBMCs. These receptors originate from a woman in her 30s in good health and CMV-seronegative. Each CDR3 is given with its conserved first and last residue. D genes are given only for firm matches. Clone size, where shown, is once, few, many, or a class for clones that have expanded.

length: 15
V: TRBV6-6
D: TRBD1
J: TRBJ2-1
size: -
CDR3: CASSSTGTGVDEQFF
DNA: TGTGCCAGCAGTTCCACCGGGACAGGGGTTGATGAGCAGTTCTTC

length: 15
V: TRBV27
D: TRBD1
J: TRBJ1-1
size: -
CDR3: CASSRDRGLNTEAFF
DNA: TGTGCCAGCAGTCGGGACAGGGGGCTGAACACTGAAGCTTTCTTT

length: 15
V: TRBV13
D: -
J: TRBJ1-1
size: -
CDR3: CASSLFTGMNTEAFF
DNA: TGTGCCAGCAGCTTATTCACGGGGATGAACACTGAAGCTTTCTTT

length: 16
V: TRBV27
D: -
J: TRBJ2-7
size: -
CDR3: CASSLLGPSVSYEQYF
DNA: TGTGCCAGCAGTTTATTGGGTCCTTCCGTCTCCTACGAGCAGTACTTC

length: 15
V: TRBV19
D: TRBD2
J: TRBJ2-3
size: -
CDR3: CASSSGLSSTDTQYF
DNA: TGTGCCAGTAGTTCGGGACTATCTAGCACAGATACGCAGTATTTT

length: 15
V: TRBV14
D: -
J: TRBJ2-2
size: -
CDR3: CASSQELAPTGELFF
DNA: TGTGCCAGCAGCCAAGAACTAGCCCCCACCGGGGAGCTGTTTTTT

length: 14
V: TRBV27
D: -
J: TRBJ2-3
size: -
CDR3: CASSLWRERGKEYF
DNA: TGTGCCAGCAGTTTATGGCGTGAGAGGGGGAAGGAGTATTTT

length: 16
V: TRBV7-6
D: -
J: TRBJ2-2
size: -
CDR3: CASSLTTPVRTGELFF
DNA: TGTGCCAGCAGCCTAACGACACCGGTGAGAACCGGGGAGCTGTTTTTT

length: 14
V: TRBV27
D: TRBD1
J: TRBJ2-5
size: -
CDR3: CASSGDRGWETQYF
DNA: TGTGCCAGCAGTGGGGACAGGGGGTGGGAGACCCAGTACTTC

length: 16
V: TRBV6-6
D: TRBD1
J: TRBJ2-1
size: -
CDR3: CASSSYSTGGYNEQFF
DNA: TGTGCCAGCAGTTCCTACTCGACAGGGGGCTACAATGAGCAGTTCTTC

length: 17
V: TRBV5-6
D: -
J: TRBJ1-5
size: -
CDR3: CASSFTGGASGNQPQHF
DNA: TGTGCCAGCAGCTTTACGGGGGGAGCCTCGGGCAATCAGCCCCAGCATTTT

length: 16
V: TRBV7-2
D: TRBD2
J: TRBJ2-2
size: -
CDR3: CASSRLAGGRTGELFF
DNA: TGTGCCAGCAGCCGACTAGCGGGAGGAAGGACCGGGGAGCTGTTTTTT

length: 15
V: TRBV7-9
D: -
J: TRBJ2-2
size: -
CDR3: CASSLGGFNTGELFF
DNA: TGTGCCAGCAGCTTAGGGGGTTTTAACACCGGGGAGCTGTTTTTT

length: 16
V: TRBV30
D: TRBD2
J: TRBJ2-5
size: -
CDR3: CAWRARLAGGSETQYF
DNA: TGTGCCTGGAGGGCAAGGCTAGCGGGAGGCTCAGAGACCCAGTACTTC

length: 12
V: TRBV2
D: -
J: TRBJ2-1
size: -
CDR3: CASSRIYNEQFF
DNA: TGTGCCAGCAGCAGGATTTACAATGAGCAGTTCTTC

length: 16
V: TRBV11-3
D: -
J: TRBJ2-1
size: -
CDR3: CASSPYTGTVDNEQFF
DNA: TGTGCCAGCAGCCCCTATACCGGGACGGTGGACAATGAGCAGTTCTTC

length: 14
V: TRBV28
D: -
J: TRBJ2-5
size: -
CDR3: CASSFPSEIETQYF
DNA: TGTGCCAGCAGTTTCCCAAGCGAGATCGAGACCCAGTACTTC

length: 16
V: TRBV13
D: -
J: TRBJ2-7
size: -
CDR3: CASSGGQDRGRYEQYF
DNA: TGTGCCAGCAGCGGCGGTCAAGATAGGGGGAGGTACGAGCAGTACTTC

length: 13
V: TRBV27
D: -
J: TRBJ2-7
size: -
CDR3: CASSFDGSYEQYF
DNA: TGTGCCAGCAGTTTCGACGGATCCTACGAGCAGTACTTC

length: 15
V: TRBV4-1
D: -
J: TRBJ2-1
size: -
CDR3: CASSQGGAGYNEQFF
DNA: TGCGCCAGCAGCCAAGGGGGGGCGGGGTACAATGAGCAGTTCTTC

length: 13
V: TRBV29-1
D: TRBD1
J: TRBJ1-4
size: few
CDR3: CSVALTGGEKLFF
DNA: TGCAGCGTTGCGCTGACAGGGGGGGAAAAACTGTTTTTT

length: 15
V: TRBV2
D: -
J: TRBJ1-2
size: -
CDR3: CASSGDSTPGYGYTF
DNA: TGTGCCAGCAGTGGAGACAGCACCCCTGGCTATGGCTACACCTTC

length: 11
V: TRBV6-6
D: -
J: TRBJ2-1
size: -
CDR3: CASSPYNEQFF
DNA: TGTGCCAGCAGCCCCTACAATGAGCAGTTCTTC

length: 15
V: TRBV4-3
D: TRBD2
J: TRBJ2-7
size: -
CDR3: CASSPIAGGPTEQYF
DNA: TGCGCCAGCAGCCCAATAGCGGGAGGGCCGACCGAGCAGTACTTC

length: 11
V: TRBV6-5
D: -
J: TRBJ2-5
size: few
CDR3: CASSYSGIQYF
DNA: TGTGCCAGCAGTTACTCGGGTATCCAGTACTTC

length: 13
V: TRBV30
D: TRBD1
J: TRBJ2-5
size: -
CDR3: CAWRDRGRETQYF
DNA: TGTGCCTGGAGAGACAGGGGGCGGGAGACCCAGTACTTC

length: 13
V: TRBV28
D: -
J: TRBJ2-5
size: -
CDR3: CASSPSDQETQYF
DNA: TGTGCCAGCAGCCCCTCGGACCAAGAGACCCAGTACTTC

length: 13
V: TRBV4-3
D: -
J: TRBJ2-2
size: -
CDR3: CASSLRGTGELFF
DNA: TGCGCCAGCAGCCTAAGGGGTACCGGGGAGCTGTTTTTT

length: 19
V: TRBV7-3
D: -
J: TRBJ2-2
size: -
CDR3: CASTSPDWRLPTNTGELFF
DNA: TGTGCCAGCACCTCCCCGGACTGGCGCCTTCCTACGAACACCGGGGAGCTGTTTTTT

length: 16
V: TRBV29-1
D: -
J: TRBJ2-3
size: -
CDR3: CSVDGTGFHEADTQYF
DNA: TGCAGCGTCGACGGAACAGGATTCCACGAGGCAGATACGCAGTATTTT

length: 12
V: TRBV2
D: -
J: TRBJ1-4
size: -
CDR3: CASSEALLKLFF
DNA: TGTGCCAGCAGTGAAGCGCTTCTAAAACTGTTTTTT

length: 15
V: TRBV28
D: TRBD2
J: TRBJ2-6
size: -
CDR3: CASSPGTSGANVLTF
DNA: TGTGCCAGCAGTCCCGGGACTAGTGGGGCCAACGTCCTGACTTTC

length: 13
V: TRBV5-4
D: -
J: TRBJ2-1
size: -
CDR3: CASSTGRLDEQFF
DNA: TGTGCCAGCAGCACTGGGAGACTCGATGAGCAGTTCTTC

length: 14
V: TRBV29-1
D: -
J: TRBJ2-2
size: -
CDR3: CSVEGGRGTGELFF
DNA: TGCAGCGTTGAAGGGGGGCGGGGCACCGGGGAGCTGTTTTTT

length: 13
V: TRBV7-2
D: -
J: TRBJ2-7
size: -
CDR3: CASSLDRSYEQYF
DNA: TGTGCCAGCAGCTTAGACCGATCCTACGAGCAGTACTTC

length: 16
V: TRBV4-2
D: -
J: TRBJ1-1
size: -
CDR3: CASSQDEGLGNTEAFF
DNA: TGTGCCAGCAGCCAAGACGAGGGTTTGGGGAACACTGAAGCTTTCTTT

length: 15
V: TRBV14
D: -
J: TRBJ2-2
size: once
CDR3: CASSQGLANTGELFF
DNA: TGTGCCAGCAGCCAAGGACTAGCGAACACCGGGGAGCTGTTTTTT

length: 11
V: TRBV28
D: -
J: TRBJ2-7
size: -
CDR3: CASSFRWEQYF
DNA: TGTGCCAGCAGTTTTCGATGGGAGCAGTACTTC

length: 16
V: TRBV19
D: -
J: TRBJ2-5
size: few
CDR3: CASTLGRAGPRETQYF
DNA: TGTGCCAGTACCCTAGGTAGGGCCGGACCGAGAGAGACCCAGTACTTC

length: 14
V: TRBV2
D: -
J: TRBJ2-7
size: -
CDR3: CASIALFGRHEQYF
DNA: TGTGCCAGCATTGCCCTGTTTGGCCGGCACGAGCAGTACTTC

length: 14
V: TRBV18
D: -
J: TRBJ2-2
size: -
CDR3: CASSEISNTGELFF
DNA: TGTGCCAGCTCAGAGATCTCAAACACCGGGGAGCTGTTTTTT

length: 14
V: TRBV11-2
D: -
J: TRBJ2-5
size: -
CDR3: CASSFSTGQETQYF
DNA: TGTGCCAGCAGCTTTTCGACCGGGCAGGAGACCCAGTACTTC

length: 14
V: TRBV7-9
D: TRBD2
J: TRBJ2-7
size: -
CDR3: CASSPTGGRYEQYF
DNA: TGTGCCAGCAGTCCTACGGGAGGTCGGTACGAGCAGTACTTC

length: 14
V: TRBV10-2
D: -
J: TRBJ2-1
size: -
CDR3: CASGTGSSYNEQFF
DNA: TGCGCCAGCGGGACGGGGAGCTCCTACAATGAGCAGTTCTTC

length: 13
V: TRBV7-6
D: -
J: TRBJ2-7
size: -
CDR3: CASSPGGPYEQYF
DNA: TGTGCCAGCAGCCCCGGGGGGCCCTACGAGCAGTACTTC

length: 15
V: TRBV27
D: -
J: TRBJ2-3
size: -
CDR3: CASSFFRGSPDTQYF
DNA: TGTGCCAGCAGTTTTTTTAGGGGGAGCCCAGATACGCAGTATTTT

length: 14
V: TRBV4-2
D: TRBD2
J: TRBJ2-1
size: -
CDR3: CASSQAGGPNEQFF
DNA: TGTGCCAGCAGCCAAGCGGGAGGGCCAAATGAGCAGTTCTTC

length: 14
V: TRBV7-2
D: -
J: TRBJ2-7
size: -
CDR3: CASSLLTSSYEQYF
DNA: TGTGCCAGCAGCTTACTGACTAGCTCCTACGAGCAGTACTTC

length: 16
V: TRBV18
D: -
J: TRBJ2-2
size: -
CDR3: CASSPTSTTYTGELFF
DNA: TGTGCCAGCTCACCCACGTCGACAACCTACACCGGGGAGCTGTTTTTT

length: 14
V: TRBV15
D: TRBD1
J: TRBJ1-1
size: -
CDR3: CATSGGQVGTEAFF
DNA: TGTGCCACCAGCGGCGGACAGGTGGGCACTGAAGCTTTCTTT

length: 14
V: TRBV6-5
D: -
J: TRBJ1-2
size: -
CDR3: CASFGGETDYGYTF
DNA: TGTGCCAGTTTTGGAGGGGAAACGGACTATGGCTACACCTTC

length: 14
V: TRBV2
D: -
J: TRBJ1-3
size: -
CDR3: CASRREPSGNTIYF
DNA: TGTGCCAGCAGGAGGGAACCTTCTGGAAACACCATATATTTT

length: 12
V: TRBV7-9
D: -
J: TRBJ2-3
size: -
CDR3: CASSPSVDTQYF
DNA: TGTGCCAGCAGCCCTAGCGTAGATACGCAGTATTTT

length: 14
V: TRBV12-5
D: -
J: TRBJ1-2
size: -
CDR3: CASGFGDTKWGYTF
DNA: TGTGCTAGTGGTTTTGGGGACACTAAGTGGGGCTACACCTTC

length: 15
V: TRBV28
D: -
J: TRBJ2-2
size: -
CDR3: CASSFRGYTAGELFF
DNA: TGTGCCAGCAGTTTTCGGGGGTATACAGCCGGGGAGCTGTTTTTT